This TCR beta chain is drawn from a study of blood T cells in healthy people across ages. Whole-study results and caveats: Compared with aged donors, long-lived donors showed fewer expanded clones, suggesting selection. Shifts in expanded clonotypes may have been confounded by donor CMV status, which was unknown.

With a J-beta primer mix and a sample-barcoded 5' primer, a second PCR ran about 7 to 11 cycles. Per sample, CDR3-containing paired-end reads numbered at least 2.5 million. TCRdb fed the 5' RACE reads into MiXCR, producing one record per CDR3 protein. The sample contains some 750,000 distinct CDR3 sequences, 20% to 25% of which appear only once. No fewer than 5.5 micrograms of total RNA were isolated from every sample. The junction had 10 bases not matched to a gene; V was cut back by 4 bases and J by 7 bases. This CDR3 spans 17 amino acids. Worth noting for this clonotype: Its matching antigen is unknown.

Material: blood. The chain joins TRBV12-3 or TRBV12-4 to TRBJ2-1; 13 bases map to TRBD2. This receptor was obtained from a man between 65 and 85 years old in good health. The CDR3 DNA is TGTGCCAGCAGTTCTACCCCGACTAGCGGGAGGATAAATGAGCAGTTCTTC. The encoded protein is CASSSTPTSGRINEQFF.